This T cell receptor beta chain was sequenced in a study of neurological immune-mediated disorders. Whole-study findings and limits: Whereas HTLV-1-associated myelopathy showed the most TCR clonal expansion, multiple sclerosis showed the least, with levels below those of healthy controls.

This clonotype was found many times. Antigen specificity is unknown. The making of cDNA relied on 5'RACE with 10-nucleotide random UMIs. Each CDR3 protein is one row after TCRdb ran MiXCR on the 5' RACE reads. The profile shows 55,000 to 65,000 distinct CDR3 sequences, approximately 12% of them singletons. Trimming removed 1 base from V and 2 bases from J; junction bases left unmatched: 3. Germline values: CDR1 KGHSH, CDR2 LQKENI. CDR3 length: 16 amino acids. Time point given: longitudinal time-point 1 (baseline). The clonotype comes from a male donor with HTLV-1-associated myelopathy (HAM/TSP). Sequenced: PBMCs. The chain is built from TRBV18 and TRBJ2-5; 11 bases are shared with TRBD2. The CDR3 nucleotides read TGTGCCAGCTCACCACTGGGACTAGCGGTACAAGAGACCCAGTACTTC. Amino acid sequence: CASSPLGLAVQETQYF.